This T cell receptor beta chain is drawn from a study of blood T cell repertoires in COVID-19. Germline-derived CDR1 and CDR2 are SGHRS and YFSETQ. CDR3 length: 14 residues. Losses at the gene ends were 4 bases for V and 4 bases for J; bases not matched to a gene: 8. Profiling relied on immunoSEQ multiplex PCR, and the TCRdb table lists in-frame clones only, not all of them. Among fewer than 80,000 clones, more than 60% were seen once, and the ten largest hold more than 5%. Input material: peripheral blood. The TCR comes from a human donor in a cohort sampled during active COVID-19. The V and J genes are TRBV5-1 and TRBJ2-7; 7 bases are a match to TRBD1. The CDR3 coding sequence is TGCGCCAGCAGCGACACCGGGACAGATTACGAGCAGTACTTC. This sequence encodes CASSDTGTDYEQYF.